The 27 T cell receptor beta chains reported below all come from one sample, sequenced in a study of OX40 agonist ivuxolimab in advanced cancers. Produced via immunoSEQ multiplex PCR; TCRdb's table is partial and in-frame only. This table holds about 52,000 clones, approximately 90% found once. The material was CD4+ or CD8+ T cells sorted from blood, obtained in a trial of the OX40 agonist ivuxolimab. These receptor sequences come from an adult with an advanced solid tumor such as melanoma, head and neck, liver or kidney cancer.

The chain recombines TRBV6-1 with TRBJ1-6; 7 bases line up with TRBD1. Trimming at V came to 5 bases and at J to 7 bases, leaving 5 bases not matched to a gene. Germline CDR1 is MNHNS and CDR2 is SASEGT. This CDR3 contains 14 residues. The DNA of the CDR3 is TGTGCCAGCAGTCTAGACAGGGTCAATTCACCCCTCCACTTT. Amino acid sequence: CASSLDRVNSPLHF.

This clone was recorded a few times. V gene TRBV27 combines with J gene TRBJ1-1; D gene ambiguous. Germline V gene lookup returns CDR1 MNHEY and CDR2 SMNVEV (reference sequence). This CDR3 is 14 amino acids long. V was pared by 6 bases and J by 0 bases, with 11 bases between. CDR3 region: CASRIGWMNTEAFF. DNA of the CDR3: TGTGCCAGCAGGATAGGTTGGATGAACACTGAAGCTTTCTTT.

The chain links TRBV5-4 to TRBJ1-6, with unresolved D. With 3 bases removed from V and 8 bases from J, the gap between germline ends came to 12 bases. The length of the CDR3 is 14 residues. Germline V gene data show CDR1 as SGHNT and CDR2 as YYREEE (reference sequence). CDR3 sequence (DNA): TGTGCCAGCAGCTCGCCCACCTGGGATTCACCCCTCCACTTT. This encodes CASSSPTWDSPLHF.

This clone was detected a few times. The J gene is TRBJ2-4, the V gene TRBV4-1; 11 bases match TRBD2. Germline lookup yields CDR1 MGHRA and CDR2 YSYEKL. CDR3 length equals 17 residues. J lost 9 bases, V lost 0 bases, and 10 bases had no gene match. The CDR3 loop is CASSQDVLAGGRGIQYF. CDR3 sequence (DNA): TGCGCCAGCAGCCAAGATGTGCTAGCGGGAGGACGGGGCATTCAGTACTTC.

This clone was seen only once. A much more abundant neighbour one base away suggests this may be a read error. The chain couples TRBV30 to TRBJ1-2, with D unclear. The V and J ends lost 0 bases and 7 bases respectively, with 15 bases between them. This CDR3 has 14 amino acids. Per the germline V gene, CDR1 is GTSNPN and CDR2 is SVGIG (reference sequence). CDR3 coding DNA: TGTGCCTGGAGTGTACACACAGACCTCTGTGGCTACACCTTC. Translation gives CAWSVHTDLCGYTF.

Written as DNA, the CDR3 is TGTGCCAGCAGCCATCAGGGCCATTTATCCTACGAGCAGTACTTC. It translates to CASSHQGHLSYEQYF. This chain joins TRBV7-9 and TRBJ2-7; possibly TRBD1 for D (5 bases). The CDR3 has 15 amino acids. V lost 5 bases, J lost 1 base, and 15 bases lay in between. Germline CDR1 and CDR2: SEHNR and FQNEAQ (reference sequence).

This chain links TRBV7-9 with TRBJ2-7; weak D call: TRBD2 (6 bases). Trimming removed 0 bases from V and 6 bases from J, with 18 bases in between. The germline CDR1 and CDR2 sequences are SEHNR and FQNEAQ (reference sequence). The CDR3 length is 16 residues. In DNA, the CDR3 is TGTGCCAGCAGCTTAGCGCCAGCGGGTAACTTCCTCGAGCAGTACTTC. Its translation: CASSLAPAGNFLEQYF. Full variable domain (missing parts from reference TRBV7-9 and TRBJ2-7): DTGVSQNPRHKITKRGQNVTFRCDPISEHNRLYWYRQTLGQGPEFLTYFQNEAQLEKSRLLSDRFSAERPKGSFSTLEIQRTEQGDSAMYLCASSLAPAGNFLEQYFGPGTRLTVT.

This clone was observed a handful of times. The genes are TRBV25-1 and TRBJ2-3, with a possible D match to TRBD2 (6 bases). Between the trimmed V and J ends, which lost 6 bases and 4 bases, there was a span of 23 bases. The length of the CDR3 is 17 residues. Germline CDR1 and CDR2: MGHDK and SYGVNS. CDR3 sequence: CASSVPAGWAESDTQYF. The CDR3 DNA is TGTGCCAGCAGCGTGCCCGCGGGGTGGGCCGAATCAGATACGCAGTATTTT.

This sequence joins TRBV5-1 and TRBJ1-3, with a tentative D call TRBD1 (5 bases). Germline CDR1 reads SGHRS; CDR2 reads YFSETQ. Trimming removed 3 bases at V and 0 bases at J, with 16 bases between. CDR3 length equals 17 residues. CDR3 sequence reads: CASSWDRGGRSGNTIYF. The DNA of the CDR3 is TGCGCCAGCAGCTGGGACCGAGGCGGCCGCTCTGGAAACACCATATATTTT.

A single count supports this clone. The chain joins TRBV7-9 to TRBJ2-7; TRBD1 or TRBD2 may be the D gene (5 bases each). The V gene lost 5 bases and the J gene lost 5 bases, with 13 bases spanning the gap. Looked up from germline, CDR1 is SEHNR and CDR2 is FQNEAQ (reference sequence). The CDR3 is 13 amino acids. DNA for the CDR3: TGTGCCAGCAGCCGTCGAGGGGACCACGAGCAGTACTTC. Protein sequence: CASSRRGDHEQYF.

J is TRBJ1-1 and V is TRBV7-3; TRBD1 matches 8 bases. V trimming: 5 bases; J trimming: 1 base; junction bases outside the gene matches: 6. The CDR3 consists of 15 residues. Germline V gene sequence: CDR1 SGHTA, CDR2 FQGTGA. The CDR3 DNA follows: TGTGCCAGCAGCCAATGGACAGGGAAGAACACTGAAGCTTTCTTT. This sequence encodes CASSQWTGKNTEAFF.

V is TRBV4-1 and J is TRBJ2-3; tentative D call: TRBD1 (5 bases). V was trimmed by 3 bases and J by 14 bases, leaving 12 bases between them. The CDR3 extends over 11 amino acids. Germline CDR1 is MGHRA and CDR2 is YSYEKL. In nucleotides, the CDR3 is TGCGCCAGCAGCCAGGGGCTGGCTACGTATTTT. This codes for CASSQGLATYF.

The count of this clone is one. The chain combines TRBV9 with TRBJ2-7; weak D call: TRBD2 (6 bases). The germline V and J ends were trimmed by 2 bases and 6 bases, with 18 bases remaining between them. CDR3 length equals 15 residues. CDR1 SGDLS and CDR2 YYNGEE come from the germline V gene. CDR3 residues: CASSVYAGLGSEQYF. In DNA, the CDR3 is TGTGCCAGCAGCGTGTATGCGGGACTGGGTAGCGAGCAGTACTTC.

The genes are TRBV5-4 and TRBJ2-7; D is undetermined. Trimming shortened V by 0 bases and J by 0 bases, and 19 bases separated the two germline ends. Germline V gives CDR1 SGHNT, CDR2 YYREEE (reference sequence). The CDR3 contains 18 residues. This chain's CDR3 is CASSLERQEPFYSYEQYF. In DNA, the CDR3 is TGTGCCAGCAGCTTGGAGCGCCAGGAACCCTTTTACTCCTACGAGCAGTACTTC.

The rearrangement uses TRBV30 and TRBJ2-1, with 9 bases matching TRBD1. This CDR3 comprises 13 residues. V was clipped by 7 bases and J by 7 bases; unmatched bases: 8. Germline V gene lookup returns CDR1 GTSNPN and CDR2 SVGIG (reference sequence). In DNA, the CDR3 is TGTGCCTCCCACAGGGGGCTGGGGAATGAGCAGTTCTTC. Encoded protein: CASHRGLGNEQFF.

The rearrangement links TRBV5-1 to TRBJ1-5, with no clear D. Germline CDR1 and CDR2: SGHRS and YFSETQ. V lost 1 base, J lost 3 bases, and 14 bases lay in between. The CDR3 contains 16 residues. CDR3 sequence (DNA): TGCGCCAGCAGCTTGATCAGGATAATTCCCAATCAGCCCCAGCATTTT. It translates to CASSLIRIIPNQPQHF.

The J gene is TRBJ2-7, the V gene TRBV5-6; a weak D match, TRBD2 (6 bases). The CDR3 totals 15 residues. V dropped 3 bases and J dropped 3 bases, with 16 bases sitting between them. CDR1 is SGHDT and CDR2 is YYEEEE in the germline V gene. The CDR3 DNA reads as TGTGCCAGCAGCTGGGGGGTTAGTGACGTCTACGAGCAGTACTTC. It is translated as CASSWGVSDVYEQYF. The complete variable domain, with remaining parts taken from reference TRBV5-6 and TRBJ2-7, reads DAGVTQSPTHLIKTRGQQVTLRCSPKSGHDTVSWYQQALGQGPQFIFQYYEEEERQRGNFPDRFSGHQFPNYSSELNVNALLLGDSALYLCASSWGVSDVYEQYFGPGTRLTVT.

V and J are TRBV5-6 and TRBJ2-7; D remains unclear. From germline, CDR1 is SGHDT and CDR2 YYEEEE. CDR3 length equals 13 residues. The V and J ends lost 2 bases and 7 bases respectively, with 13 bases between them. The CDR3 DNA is TGTGCCAGCAGCTTCTTGCCCTCTGGGGAGCAGTACTTC. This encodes CASSFLPSGEQYF.

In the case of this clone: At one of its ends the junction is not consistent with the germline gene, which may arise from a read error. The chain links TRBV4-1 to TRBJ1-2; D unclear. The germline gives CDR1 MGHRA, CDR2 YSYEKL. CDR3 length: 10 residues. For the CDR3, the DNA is TGCGCCAGCAGCCAAGACTCGCAGATCTTC. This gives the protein CASSQDSQIF.

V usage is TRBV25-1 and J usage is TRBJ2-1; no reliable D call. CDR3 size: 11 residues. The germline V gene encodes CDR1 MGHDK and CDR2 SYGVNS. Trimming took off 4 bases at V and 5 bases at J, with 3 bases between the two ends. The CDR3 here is CASSVNNEQFF. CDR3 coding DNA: TGTGCCAGCAGTGTCAACAATGAGCAGTTCTTC.

Written as DNA, the CDR3 is TGTGCCAGCAGCTTGCAACATAACTACGAGCAGTACTTC. This gives the protein CASSLQHNYEQYF. The chain is built from TRBV7-9 and TRBJ2-7, with unresolved D. CDR1 and CDR2 from the germline V gene are SEHNR and FQNEAQ (reference sequence). The V gene lost 3 bases and the J gene lost 3 bases, with 9 bases spanning the gap. The CDR3 spans 13 residues.

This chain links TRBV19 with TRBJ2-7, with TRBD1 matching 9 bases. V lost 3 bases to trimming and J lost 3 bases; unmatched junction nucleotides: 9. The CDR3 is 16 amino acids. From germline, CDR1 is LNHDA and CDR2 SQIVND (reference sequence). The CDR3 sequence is CASSISSGQGFYEQYF. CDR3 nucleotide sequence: TGTGCCAGTAGTATTAGCTCGGGACAGGGTTTCTACGAGCAGTACTTC.

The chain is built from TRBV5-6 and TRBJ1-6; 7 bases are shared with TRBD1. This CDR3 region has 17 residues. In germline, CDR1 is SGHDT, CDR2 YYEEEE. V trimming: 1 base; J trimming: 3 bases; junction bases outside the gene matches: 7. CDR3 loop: CASSLFTGEVYNSPLHF. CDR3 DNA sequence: TGTGCCAGCAGCTTGTTCACAGGGGAGGTCTATAATTCACCCCTCCACTTT. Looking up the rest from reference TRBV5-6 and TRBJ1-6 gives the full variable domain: DAGVTQSPTHLIKTRGQQVTLRCSPKSGHDTVSWYQQALGQGPQFIFQYYEEEERQRGNFPDRFSGHQFPNYSSELNVNALLLGDSALYLCASSLFTGEVYNSPLHFGNGTRLTVT.

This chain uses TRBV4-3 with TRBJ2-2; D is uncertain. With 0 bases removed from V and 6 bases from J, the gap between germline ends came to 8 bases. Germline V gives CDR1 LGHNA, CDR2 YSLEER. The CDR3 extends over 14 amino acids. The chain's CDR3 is CASSQDWGSGELFF. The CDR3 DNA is TGCGCCAGCAGCCAAGATTGGGGATCCGGGGAGCTGTTTTTT.

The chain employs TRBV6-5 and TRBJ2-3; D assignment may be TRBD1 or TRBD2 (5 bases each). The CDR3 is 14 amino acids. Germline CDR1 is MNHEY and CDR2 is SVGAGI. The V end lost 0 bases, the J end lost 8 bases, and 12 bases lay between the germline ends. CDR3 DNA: TGTGCCAGCAGTTACTCGGCAGACAGCGGTACGCAGTATTTT. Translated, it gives CASSYSADSGTQYF.

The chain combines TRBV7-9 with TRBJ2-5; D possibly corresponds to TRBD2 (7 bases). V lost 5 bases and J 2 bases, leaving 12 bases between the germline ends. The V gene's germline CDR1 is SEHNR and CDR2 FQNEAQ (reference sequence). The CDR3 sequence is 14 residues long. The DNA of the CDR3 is TGTGCCAGCAGCGGGGGGGCTCAACAAGAGACCCAGTACTTC. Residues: CASSGGAQQETQYF. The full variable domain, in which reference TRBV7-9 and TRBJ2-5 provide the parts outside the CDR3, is DTGVSQNPRHKITKRGQNVTFRCDPISEHNRLYWYRQTLGQGPEFLTYFQNEAQLEKSRLLSDRFSAERPKGSFSTLEIQRTEQGDSAMYLCASSGGAQQETQYFGPGTRLLVL.

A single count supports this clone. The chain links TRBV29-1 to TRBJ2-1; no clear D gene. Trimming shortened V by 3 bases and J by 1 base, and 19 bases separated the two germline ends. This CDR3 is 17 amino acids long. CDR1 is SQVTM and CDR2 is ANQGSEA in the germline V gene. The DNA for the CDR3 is TGCAGCGTTGATTCGAATGGTTGGGCTGGGTCCTACAATGAGCAGTTCTTC. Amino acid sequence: CSVDSNGWAGSYNEQFF.